This T cell receptor (beta chain) was sequenced in a study of cytomegalovirus exposure and HLA in healthy donors (dated by TCRdb to about 2017). Study-level background: An earlier analysis of roughly 500 of the donors reported approximately 280 Gb of sequence data and around 110 million unique TCR beta sequences obtained from about 170 million T cells. The later analysis used no new phenotypic data to find candidate immune exposures, relying instead on TCR beta sequences and their occurrence across donors. High-throughput TCR immunosequencing, statistical association of individual TCRs with disease status, and machine learning were combined to predict cytomegalovirus infection status. An earlier analysis of fewer than 750 of the donors used high-throughput TCR beta sequencing to judge whether each TCR beta V gene segment behaved as functional or pseudogenic. The study aimed to test whether signatures of past pathogen exposure could be identified by cataloging public T cell receptors. In addition to the first cohort of hundreds of subjects, a separate validation cohort of 130 or so different subjects was used. In a later genetic analysis, genome-wide SNP genotypes for about three fifths of the 666 donors were used, and that subset was treated as a discovery cohort. To study patterns of TCR occurrence, a later analysis re-analyzed previously published TCR beta repertoires from around 670 donors and added high-resolution HLA genotyping. The T cell repertoires of under 750 subjects were profiled by immunosequencing and related to cytomegalovirus serostatus. HLA typing included class I and class II loci at four-digit resolution. Of the roughly 400 genotyped donors, approximately 80% fell in the genetic ancestry cluster associated with self-reported Caucasian donors. An early release covering over 500 HLA-typed donors comprised approximately 290 gigabases of sequencing data and tens of millions of unique TCR sequences. Donor age, sex, ethnicity and CMV serostatus were compiled together with the repertoire data. All discovery cohort repertoires had been generated using a single sequencing platform. Four to six DR-DQ haplotypes were handled as single units for association and clustering, since linkage in the cohort was strong. Among a few hundred genotyped donors of the cohort, an average of about 240,000 unique TCR beta nucleotide sequences were sequenced per donor, roughly 20% of them non-productive. Typing coverage differed by locus: A, B, C, DRB1 and DQB1 were typed in about 629-640 donors, DQA1 in approximately 520, DPA1 in around 600, and DPB1 in 450 to 490. What the research found in general, with its limitations: When HLA alleles, especially DR and DQ, strongly co-occurred, attributing TCR associations to individual alleles was difficult. Presence/absence analyses assumed roughly uniform sequencing depth across donors, an assumption that may not hold. Immune exposure information for the cohort was limited to CMV serostatus. An association between a missense DCLRE1C variant and V-gene and J-gene trimming of TCR beta chains was found in a later genetic analysis and replicated in an independent cohort. At a false discovery rate of 0.05, a later analysis linked about 17,000 TCR beta sequences to specific HLA alleles. According to a later analysis, most CMV-associated TCR beta chains appeared to be HLA-restricted, and the HLA associations seemed to be driven largely by CMV exposure. A total of 150 or so TCR beta chains were listed by the study as associated with cytomegalovirus. Compared with equally common non-associated chains, HLA-associated TCR beta chains in a later analysis were more clonally expanded and had lower generation probabilities. A group of highly shared sequence variants was considered likely to be a technical artifact of the sequencing pipeline. Across donors, most TCR sequences were observed very rarely, whereas some public TCRs were present in many individuals. Because HLA typing was missing for some donors at each locus, association tests included only the typed subset. In this cohort, only TCR beta chains were sequenced, and detectable features were limited by the absence of alpha or paired-chain data. The earlier analysis of some 540 of the donors excluded 15 to 20 rarely observed V segments, including chromosome 9 orphons, because counts were too low. A further reported finding was that TCR beta sequences accurately predicted the HLA-A and HLA-B alleles for most subjects in the first cohort. It was suggested by the authors that the approach could potentially be generalized to other disease states and immunological phenotypes. An earlier analysis of 587 of the donors showed that most TCR beta V segments appeared in productive rearrangements either about 87% or about 30% of the time, which broadly matched IMGT annotations. The classifier was reported to diagnose cytomegalovirus status with high specificity and sensitivity in both the original and validation cohorts. In a later genetic analysis, fewer N-insertions in productive TCRs were reported among donors in an Asian-associated ancestry cluster than the approximately 710-donor mean. Some IMGT-functional V segments, including TRBV6-2 and TRBV6-3, could not be told apart with the 87-base-pair reads, so those segments were excluded. In a later analysis, several top co-occurrence clusters were reported to appear linked to parvovirus B19, influenza, CMV and Epstein-Barr virus. Correlated functional status among segregating V segments might be attributable to linkage disequilibrium, but an unknown experimental factor could not be ruled out. A later analysis found that TCR association rates varied across HLA loci, with DRB1 alleles showing the most associated TCRs and HLA-C alleles the fewest. Three of the identified cytomegalovirus-associated TCR beta chains were confirmed in vitro to be specific for cytomegalovirus antigens.

This clone was seen a few times. What antigen it recognizes has not been identified. No clone much larger than this one lies a single base away; base qualities are absent. Library construction relied on the immunoSEQ multiplex PCR assay. For the multiplex PCR, a mixture combining 60 forward primers for TCR Vbeta segments and 13 reverse primers for TCR Jbeta segments was used. The CDR3 region of rearranged TCR beta genes was amplified from genomic DNA by a multiplex PCR assay. The amplified TCR beta libraries were sequenced on the Illumina HiSeq System as 87-base-pair reads. The source study handled its data this way. A later analysis counted tens of millions of unique TCR beta chains across the 700 or so repertoires, and some 12 million of these chains were shared by at least two donors. Raw reads were error-corrected and collapsed into unique sequences by a nearest-neighbor algorithm in which closely related sequences were merged to remove PCR and sequencing errors. To assign V, D and J gene segments, CDR3 sequences were aligned to IMGT reference sequences. For a sequence to be retained, a match of at least six nucleotides to both a V gene segment and a J gene segment was required. A rearrangement counted as productive if the CDR3 had no stop codons and remained in frame with V and J, and every other rearrangement counted as non-productive. CDR3 was defined according to IMGT convention as the region running from the second conserved V-encoded cysteine to the conserved J-encoded phenylalanine. Sequences without an unambiguous match to a single V gene segment were excluded from the earlier analysis of about 640 of the donors. In an earlier analysis of several hundred of the donors, V segments were called functional above 56.7% productive rearrangements and were called segregating when the between-donor standard deviation exceeded 5%. A statistical classification framework was built for diagnosing cytomegalovirus status from the catalog of TCR beta chain sequences. A later analysis assigned V and J genes by comparing TCR nucleotide sequences with IMGT/GENE-DB human TR gene sequences. A later analysis assigned CDR3 sequences and most-parsimonious VDJ recombination scenarios with the TCRdist pipeline. In a later analysis, every TCR beta chain was defined by the combination of its CDR3 amino acid sequence and its V-gene family, and reads without a unique V-gene family were dropped. As a way to deal with suspected cross-contamination and a sequencing artifact, a later analysis dropped approximately 590 nucleotide sequences that were highly shared and had low generation probability. In a later analysis, a clonal expansion index was calculated for each public chain from normalized within-repertoire ranks of inferred template counts. In a later analysis, generation probabilities were computed with a VDJ recombination model fitted to out-of-frame rearrangements, and the resulting probabilities were checked against IGoR. In a later analysis, hypergeometric tests were used to score TCR-TCR, TCR-HLA and TCR-CMV co-occurrence, with a repertoire-size bias correction applied to TCR pairs. False discovery rates were estimated in a later analysis by permuting HLA or CMV assignments 20 times. A later analysis grouped co-occurring TCRs with DBSCAN, adding TCRdist sequence similarity when clustering within HLA-allele-positive subsets. Repertoires with fewer than 30,000 or more than 120,000 public chains, plus five repertoires with anomalous nucleotide sharing, were excluded from co-occurrence clustering. As stored in TCRdb, this immuneACCESS dataset retains in-frame rearrangements with V and J assigned. A fraction of the clones does not appear; measured against another copy, unresolved V genes explain less than half of the discrepancy, and the remainder lacks a known reason. V and J calls plus clone size are reproduced from that table; the DNA served to infer D and trimming. For this sample there are 140,000 to 150,000 clones; nearly 80% appear just once. About 2.9% of the sample rests with the top ten.

The cohort consisted of approximately 690 healthy bone marrow donors. At the time of sampling, all cohort members were nominally healthy, though unrecorded immune exposures were likely present. The donor tested CMV seropositive, placing the donor among the 290 or so seropositive members of the cohort. A peripheral blood sample was provided by each donor, and peripheral blood mononuclear cells were used for TCR beta sequencing. Genomic DNA extraction from the blood cell samples was performed with the Qiagen DNeasy Blood Extraction Kit. Relative to germline, V is 6 bases shorter and J is 5 bases shorter, with 13 bases between their ends. The germline V gene encodes CDR1 LNHDA and CDR2 SQIVND (reference sequence). Taken from cysteine to phenylalanine, the CDR3 has 13 residues. Only CDR3 DNA is held: 39 bases, read in frame from base 1.

The material sequenced was PBMCs. This receptor was identified in a man aged 35-49 years in good health and CMV-seropositive. The chain uses TRBV19 and TRBJ2-5, with the D gene not confidently named. The CDR3 protein: CASRARVLETQYF. The DNA sequence is TGTGCCAGTAGGGCACGGGTCTTGGAGACCCAGTACTTC.